Listed below are T cell receptor beta chains from one sample, sequenced in a study of blood T cell repertoires in COVID-19. This table comes from immunoSEQ multiplex PCR, and its TCRdb copy is limited to in-frame clones, with some not included. In the table there are 190,000 or so clones, roughly 82% of which are singletons. Material for sequencing was PBMCs or T cells enriched from blood (not recorded which). Receptors originate from a man between 40 and 49 years old who had recovered from COVID-19. The CDR3 runs from the conserved cysteine through the conserved F or W. D genes are given only for firm matches. The size of a clone is reported for some rows only, either as once, few or many, or as a class for expanded clones.

d_gene: TRBD1
abundance: -
v_gene: TRBV9
j_gene: TRBJ1-2
CDR3aa: CASSITWTGEGGGYTF
CDR3nt: TGTGCCAGCAGCATTACCTGGACAGGGGAAGGTGGAGGCTACACCTTC

d_gene: -
abundance: once
v_gene: TRBV5-5
j_gene: TRBJ2-3
CDR3aa: CASRTGAKGTDTQYF
CDR3nt: TGTGCCAGCAGAACAGGTGCGAAAGGCACAGATACGCAGTATTTT

d_gene: TRBD1
abundance: -
v_gene: TRBV12-5
j_gene: TRBJ2-5
CDR3aa: CASGPGTGAPEETQYF
CDR3nt: TGTGCTAGTGGTCCCGGGACAGGGGCCCCGGAGGAGACCCAGTACTTC

d_gene: TRBD2
abundance: -
v_gene: TRBV11-2
j_gene: TRBJ2-2
CDR3aa: CASSLGLAGGTGELFF
CDR3nt: TGTGCCAGCAGCTTAGGACTAGCGGGAGGAACCGGGGAGCTGTTTTTT

d_gene: -
abundance: -
v_gene: TRBV18
j_gene: TRBJ1-1
CDR3aa: CASSYVGGLNTEAFF
CDR3nt: TGTGCCAGCTCATACGTGGGGGGACTGAACACTGAAGCTTTCTTT

d_gene: TRBD2
abundance: -
v_gene: TRBV27
j_gene: TRBJ2-1
CDR3aa: CASRTGTSGRAPVNEQFF
CDR3nt: TGTGCCAGCAGGACCGGGACTAGCGGGAGGGCCCCGGTAAATGAGCAGTTCTTC

d_gene: TRBD1
abundance: -
v_gene: TRBV10-3
j_gene: TRBJ2-1
CDR3aa: CAISGQGRFNEQFF
CDR3nt: TGTGCCATCAGTGGACAGGGCAGATTCAATGAGCAGTTCTTC

d_gene: TRBD1
abundance: -
v_gene: TRBV5-1
j_gene: TRBJ2-5
CDR3aa: CASSEYRGFEETQYF
CDR3nt: TGCGCCAGCAGCGAATACAGGGGTTTTGAAGAGACCCAGTACTTC

d_gene: -
abundance: -
v_gene: TRBV9
j_gene: TRBJ1-3
CDR3aa: CASSVVDNGNTIYF
CDR3nt: TGTGCCAGCAGCGTAGTAGACAATGGAAACACCATATATTTT

d_gene: -
abundance: -
v_gene: TRBV28
j_gene: TRBJ1-1
CDR3aa: CASSLVQVAFF
CDR3nt: TGTGCCAGCAGTTTGGTCCAGGTGGCTTTCTTT

d_gene: TRBD1
abundance: few
v_gene: TRBV11-1
j_gene: TRBJ2-2
CDR3aa: CASSWGQLAGELFF
CDR3nt: TGTGCCAGCAGCTGGGGACAGTTGGCCGGGGAGCTGTTTTTT

d_gene: -
abundance: once
v_gene: TRBV9
j_gene: TRBJ2-2
CDR3aa: CASSAYVSGNTGELFF
CDR3nt: TGTGCCAGCAGCGCCTACGTTTCCGGGAACACCGGGGAGCTGTTTTTT

d_gene: TRBD2
abundance: -
v_gene: TRBV7-2
j_gene: TRBJ2-7
CDR3aa: CASSLVGAGYEQYF
CDR3nt: TGTGCCAGCAGCTTAGTAGGAGCGGGGTACGAGCAGTACTTC

d_gene: -
abundance: -
v_gene: TRBV4-1
j_gene: TRBJ1-6
CDR3aa: CASSQVLSSYNSPLHF
CDR3nt: TGCGCCAGCAGCCAAGTCCTGAGCTCCTATAATTCACCCCTCCACTTT

d_gene: TRBD2
abundance: -
v_gene: TRBV6-2/TRBV6-3
j_gene: TRBJ2-1
CDR3aa: CASSYGGGINEQFF
CDR3nt: TGTGCCAGCAGTTACGGGGGAGGGATCAATGAGCAGTTCTTC

d_gene: -
abundance: -
v_gene: TRBV7-2
j_gene: TRBJ2-2
CDR3aa: CASSQFERANTGELFF
CDR3nt: TGTGCCAGCAGCCAATTTGAGCGGGCGAACACCGGGGAGCTGTTTTTT

d_gene: TRBD2
abundance: -
v_gene: TRBV4-1
j_gene: TRBJ2-5
CDR3aa: CASSQGLAGVETQYF
CDR3nt: TGCGCCAGCAGCCAAGGACTAGCGGGAGTTGAGACCCAGTACTTC

d_gene: TRBD1
abundance: -
v_gene: TRBV28
j_gene: TRBJ2-7
CDR3aa: CANRKTGMYEQYF
CDR3nt: TGTGCCAATCGAAAGACAGGGATGTACGAGCAGTACTTC

d_gene: TRBD1
abundance: -
v_gene: TRBV29-1
j_gene: TRBJ2-3
CDR3aa: CSVTPRGPYTDTQYF
CDR3nt: TGCAGCGTTACCCCCAGGGGGCCCTACACAGATACGCAGTATTTT

d_gene: TRBD1
abundance: few
v_gene: TRBV28
j_gene: TRBJ2-7
CDR3aa: CASRRQGPPEQYF
CDR3nt: TGTGCCAGCAGACGACAGGGTCCTCCCGAGCAGTACTTC

d_gene: -
abundance: -
v_gene: TRBV5-1
j_gene: TRBJ2-5
CDR3aa: CASSLTGVGETQYF
CDR3nt: TGCGCCAGCAGCTTAACGGGAGTAGGGGAGACCCAGTACTTC

d_gene: TRBD1
abundance: -
v_gene: TRBV19
j_gene: TRBJ1-2
CDR3aa: CASTNGRGGDGYTF
CDR3nt: TGTGCCAGTACAAACGGGAGAGGGGGCGACGGCTACACCTTC

d_gene: TRBD2
abundance: -
v_gene: TRBV9
j_gene: TRBJ2-2
CDR3aa: CASSVEPSGRSDTGELFF
CDR3nt: TGTGCCAGCAGCGTAGAACCTAGCGGGAGATCGGACACCGGGGAGCTGTTTTTT

d_gene: -
abundance: few
v_gene: TRBV7-2
j_gene: TRBJ2-3
CDR3aa: CASSLAAISAGTPGYTDTQYF
CDR3nt: TGTGCCAGCAGCTTAGCAGCTATCTCGGCCGGGACACCGGGATACACAGATACGCAGTATTTT